This entry features one T cell receptor (beta chain) sequence. Antigen: not known. The data belong to a study of healthy donors' naive CD4 and CD8 T cells. Study-wide results and limits: Alpha and beta chains were sequenced in bulk without pairing. Negatively charged CDR3s marked CD8+ lineage; positively charged CDR3s marked CD4+ lineage.

V lost 3 bases, J lost 7 bases, and 13 bases stayed unmatched. The CDR3 runs to 15 residues. Germline loops: CDR1 DFQATT, CDR2 SNEGSKA (reference sequence). Sorting defined naive CD4+ as CD4+CD8-CD45RO-CD45RA+ and naive CD8+ as CD8+CD4-CD45RA+CD27bright. Starting from about 470 ng of total RNA, TCR libraries were made with linear amplification. Via MiXCR, TCRdb re-called the reads, giving one row per CDR3 protein. The data show roughly 200,000 distinct CDR3 sequences, 65% to 80% seen once. Sequenced: naive CD4+ and CD8+ T cells sorted from blood, pooled from several donors. The TCR sequence derives from a pool of human donors in good health; the sample pools cells from several healthy donors. The chain carries TRBV20-1 and TRBJ2-3; 7 nucleotides line up with TRBD2. The CDR3 loop is CSASRLAEFTNTQYF. The DNA for the CDR3 is TGCAGTGCTAGTCGGCTAGCGGAATTTACAAATACGCAGTATTTT.